The 13 T cell receptor beta chains in this list originate from one sample, sequenced in a study of Ad26.COV2.S vaccination and SARS-CoV-2 variants. Here immunoSEQ multiplex PCR was the method, and the copy in TCRdb shows in-frame clones only, minus some. The sample includes about 350,000 clones, about 88% of them seen just once. Treatment reported: 19 received Ad26.COV2.S at low or high dose, single or two shots; a few received placebo; per-sample allocation not given. Samples were taken on day 63 after the first vaccine or placebo injection. The sample in question was peripheral blood, obtained in a trial of Ad26.COV2.S vaccine versus placebo. Receptors were obtained from a person between 18 and 59 years old who received the Ad26.COV2.S COVID-19 vaccine or a placebo.

The count of this clone is one. The chain uses TRBV9 and TRBJ1-4; D ambiguous. Trimming left V 3 bases short and J 4 bases short, with 13 bases between. Looked up from germline, CDR1 is SGDLS and CDR2 is YYNGEE. CDR3 length: 15 residues. This chain's CDR3 is CASSAEGRNNEKLFF. The CDR3, as DNA: TGTGCCAGCAGCGCAGAGGGCCGGAATAATGAAAAACTGTTTTTT.

This chain joins TRBV7-2 and TRBJ2-2; weak D call: TRBD1 (5 bases). Per germline, CDR1 SGHTA and CDR2 FQGNSA. This CDR3 is 13 amino acids long. Trimming cost V 1 base and J 7 bases, with 7 bases left between them. DNA for the CDR3: TGTGCCAGCAGCTTAGACACAGGCGGGGAGCTGTTTTTT. As protein: CASSLDTGGELFF.

The genes are TRBV28 and TRBJ1-1; 9 nucleotides agree with TRBD1. Germline CDR1 MDHEN, CDR2 SYDVKM. Unmatched junction bases numbered 5, after V lost 6 bases and J lost 3 bases. This CDR3 is built from 14 residues. CDR3 region: CASRTGGWDTEAFF. DNA for the CDR3: TGTGCCAGCAGAACAGGGGGCTGGGACACTGAAGCTTTCTTT.

This sequence joins TRBV30 and TRBJ2-3; no reliable D call. This CDR3 spans 14 amino acids. The V gene lost 2 bases and the J gene lost 2 bases, with 11 bases spanning the gap. CDR1 is GTSNPN, CDR2 SVGIG, per germline (reference sequence). The CDR3 region has the DNA TGTGCCTGGAGTTTGACTCTCGACACAGATACGCAGTATTTT. Translated: CAWSLTLDTDTQYF.

The V call is TRBV3-1 (or the pseudogene TRBV3-2), the J call TRBJ2-2; 8 bases match TRBD1. V shed 5 bases and J 2 bases; nucleotides not matched to a gene: 10. Per the germline V gene, CDR1 is LGHDT and CDR2 is YNNKEL (reference sequence). The CDR3 is made up of 17 amino acids. The CDR3 region is CASSIPSGTGNTGELFF. Written as DNA, the CDR3 is TGTGCCAGCAGCATTCCCTCCGGGACAGGTAACACCGGGGAGCTGTTTTTT.

This clone was picked up a small number of times. The chain joins TRBV3-1 (or the pseudogene TRBV3-2) to TRBJ2-5; the D call may be TRBD1 or TRBD2 (5 bases each). The CDR3 runs 12 residues. Trimming pared 9 bases from V and 3 bases from J, leaving 11 bases between. From germline, CDR1 is LGHDT and CDR2 YNNKEL (reference sequence). The DNA for the CDR3 is TGTGCCAGGGTGGTGGGGGAAGAGACCCAGTACTTC. It encodes CARVVGEETQYF.

This chain joins TRBV7-2 and TRBJ2-1, with 10 bases that match TRBD2. Germline CDR1 is SGHTA and CDR2 is FQGNSA. The CDR3 consists of 16 residues. V lost 4 bases and J lost 2; bases outside the gene matches: 5. This CDR3 reads CASSSNLAGAYNEQFF. The CDR3 DNA follows: TGTGCCAGCAGCTCAAACCTAGCGGGGGCCTACAATGAGCAGTTCTTC.

The chain employs TRBV4-1 and TRBJ2-7; D call uncertain. Trimming shortened V by 1 base and J by 6 bases, and 13 bases separated the two germline ends. Germline lookup yields CDR1 MGHRA and CDR2 YSYEKL. The length of the CDR3 is 14 residues. CDR3 sequence reads: CASSQVALSGEQYF. CDR3 DNA sequence: TGCGCCAGCAGCCAAGTGGCCCTCTCCGGCGAGCAGTACTTC.

V is TRBV7-2 and J is TRBJ2-7, with D possibly TRBD2 on 5 matching bases. The ends were cut back, 5 bases at V and 4 bases at J, with 15 bases in the middle. Germline values: CDR1 SGHTA, CDR2 FQGNSA. CDR3 length: 14 amino acids. The CDR3 DNA sequence: TGTGCCAGCAGCCCTGAGACGGGAATGTACGAGCAGTACTTC. Its translation is CASSPETGMYEQYF.

This rearrangement joins TRBV5-1 to TRBJ2-7, with TRBD1 as a possible D gene (6 bases). CDR3 length: 18 amino acids. Germline V gene lookup returns CDR1 SGHRS and CDR2 YFSETQ. V gave up 0 bases and J gave up 2 bases, with 21 bases separating them. CDR3 in DNA: TGCGCCAGCAGCTTGGGTTGGGGACAAATGAGCCAAGCCTACGAGCAGTACTTC. It yields the protein CASSLGWGQMSQAYEQYF.

This clone came up a few times. The chain joins TRBV5-5 to TRBJ2-3; D tentatively fits TRBD1 or TRBD2 (5 bases each). The CDR3 has 14 amino acids. V was shortened by 0 bases and J by 4 bases, with 9 bases between the two germline ends. Germline lookup yields CDR1 SGHKS and CDR2 YYEKEE (reference sequence). In nucleotides, the CDR3 is TGTGCCAGCAGCTTGGAGGGGCGGGCAGATACGCAGTATTTT. This gives the protein CASSLEGRADTQYF.

The chain links TRBV19 to TRBJ2-7; D is possibly TRBD1 (6 bases). The germline gives CDR1 LNHDA, CDR2 SQIVND (reference sequence). CDR3 size: 15 residues. V lost 3 bases and J lost 6, with 18 bases in between. The DNA of the CDR3 is TGTGCCAGTAGTATCACGCCTTCGACAGGTTCCGAGCAGTACTTC. Translation: CASSITPSTGSEQYF.

The chain links TRBV11-2 to TRBJ2-5; D call uncertain. This CDR3 is built from 12 residues. From germline, CDR1 is SGHAT and CDR2 FQNNGV. The ends were cut back, 5 bases at V and 4 bases at J, with 8 bases in the middle. Here the CDR3 DNA reads TGTGCCAGCAGCCCCATCAGAGAGACCCAGTACTTC. Translating gives CASSPIRETQYF. The full variable domain, with the rest looked up from reference TRBV11-2 and TRBJ2-5, is EAGVAQSPRYKIIEKRQSVAFWCNPISGHATLYWYQQILGQGPKLLIQFQNNGVVDDSQLPKDRFSAERLKGVDSTLKIQPAKLEDSAVYLCASSPIRETQYFGPGTRLLVL.